This TCR beta chain was recovered during a study of blood T cell repertoires in COVID-19 (dated by TCRdb to the early 2020s). About the study as a whole: The collaborator samples originated in the United States, Italy and Spain and spanned the acute and convalescent phases of COVID-19. Deeply sampled blood TCRbeta repertoires from subjects exposed to, actively infected with, or recovered from COVID-19 were included in the dataset. The prospective study material was composed of cDNA or gDNA derived from T cells, B-cell-depleted T cells, or PBMCs. Nearly every sample came with metadata listing a de-identified subject ID, COVID-19 status, age in years and sex. A freely available public database, intended as a resource for researchers studying the immune response to SARS-CoV-2, is where the repertoires were released. Where available, HLA class I and class II types were obtained from metadata supplied by the sample provider rather than from assay-based typing. The samples were drawn from two sources: the first 160 participants of the ongoing ImmuneRACE study, and over 1,000 subjects contributed by 6 global collaborators.

The CDR3 runs 15 amino acids, cysteine and phenylalanine included. The kept DNA is CDR3 alone, 45 bases in frame from the first base. The germline V gene yields MDHEN for CDR1 and SYDVKM for CDR2. Clipping removes 2 bases from V and 7 bases from J, with 7 as the unmatched junction base count. As regards this clone: The specificity of this receptor is unknown. No clone much larger than this one lies a single base away; base qualities are absent. The same CDR3 is also encoded by other DNA sequences in this sample.

The immunoSEQ Assay, a bias-controlled multiplex PCR, was used to amplify TCRbeta CDR3 regions from genomic DNA. Concerning the study's data processing: Nucleated cell counts per sample were estimated from amplification of reference gene primers within the assay. To quantify the absolute abundance of each unique TCRbeta CDR3 rearrangement, sequence reads were collapsed and filtered. Productive Simpson clonality was computed per sample as the square root of Simpson's diversity index over productive rearrangements. The source is immuneACCESS, and TCRdb retained only in-frame sequences with V and J called. Part of the clones is not carried over; for the studies checked, unresolved V genes explain less than half of this, and the remainder is unexplained. Clone size and the V and J calls come from that table; the DNA yielded D and trimming. The sample includes 150,000 to 200,000 clones, with roughly 81% observed a single time. Together, the top ten hold approximately 12% of the sample.

At one collaborating source in Seattle, patients were enrolled during active infection and were followed longitudinally through the course of disease. Whole blood was collected in K2EDTA tubes by collaborating institutions according to the institutions' own protocols. For TCRbeta analysis, collaborator samples were shipped as frozen whole blood, as isolated PBMCs, or as DNA extracted from either sample type. Here is what the overall study found, with its caveats: The amount of clinical and demographic metadata varied by source and participant and was provided uncurated.

This receptor was identified in an elderly woman with COVID-19, enrolled during active disease. This receptor chain uses TRBV28 and TRBJ2-1; the junction holds 8 bases that match TRBD2. The source material was peripheral blood. The DNA sequence is TGTGCCAGCAGTTTACTCGCGGGAGGAGGGAATGAGCAGTTCTTC. Its protein product is CASSLLAGGGNEQFF.